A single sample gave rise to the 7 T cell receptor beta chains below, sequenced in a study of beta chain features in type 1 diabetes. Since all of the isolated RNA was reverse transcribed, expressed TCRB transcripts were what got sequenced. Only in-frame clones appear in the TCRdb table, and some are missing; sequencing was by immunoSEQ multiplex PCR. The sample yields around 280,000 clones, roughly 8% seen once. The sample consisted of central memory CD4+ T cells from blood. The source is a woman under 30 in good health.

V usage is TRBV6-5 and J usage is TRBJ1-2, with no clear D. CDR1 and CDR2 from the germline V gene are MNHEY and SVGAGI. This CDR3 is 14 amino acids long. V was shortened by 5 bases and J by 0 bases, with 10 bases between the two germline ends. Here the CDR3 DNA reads TGTGCCAGCAGTGACGGACGGACTAACTATGGCTACACCTTC. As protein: CASSDGRTNYGYTF.

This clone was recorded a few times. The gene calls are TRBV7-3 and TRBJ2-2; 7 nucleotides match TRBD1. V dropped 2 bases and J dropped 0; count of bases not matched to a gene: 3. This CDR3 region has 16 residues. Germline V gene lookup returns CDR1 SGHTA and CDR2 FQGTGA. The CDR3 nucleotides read TGTGCCAGCAGCTTACACAGGGGCACGAACACCGGGGAGCTGTTTTTT. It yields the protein CASSLHRGTNTGELFF. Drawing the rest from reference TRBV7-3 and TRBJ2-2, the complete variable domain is GAGVSQTPSNKVTEKGKYVELRCDPISGHTALYWYRQSLGQGPEFLIYFQGTGAADDSGLPNDRFFAVRPEGSVSTLKIQRTERGDSAVYLCASSLHRGTNTGELFFGEGSRLTVL.

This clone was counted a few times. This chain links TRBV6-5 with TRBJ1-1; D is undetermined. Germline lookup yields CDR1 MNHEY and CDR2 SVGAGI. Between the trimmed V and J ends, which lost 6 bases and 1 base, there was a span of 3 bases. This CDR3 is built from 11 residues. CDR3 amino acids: CASSRNTEAFF. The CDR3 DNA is TGTGCCAGCAGCAGGAACACTGAAGCTTTCTTT.

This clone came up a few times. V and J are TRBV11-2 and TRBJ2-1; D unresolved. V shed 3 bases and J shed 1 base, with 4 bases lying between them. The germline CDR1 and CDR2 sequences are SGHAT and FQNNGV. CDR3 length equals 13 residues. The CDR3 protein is CASSFGSYNEQFF. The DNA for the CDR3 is TGTGCCAGCAGCTTCGGGTCCTACAATGAGCAGTTCTTC.

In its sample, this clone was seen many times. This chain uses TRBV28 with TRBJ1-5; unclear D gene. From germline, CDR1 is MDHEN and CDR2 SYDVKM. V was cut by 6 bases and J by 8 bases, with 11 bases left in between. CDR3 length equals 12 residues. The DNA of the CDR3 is TGTGCCAGCAGCCAAGAGAGTAAGCCCCAGCATTTT. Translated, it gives CASSQESKPQHF.

CDR3 sequence (DNA): TGTGCCAGCAGGGCCTCAGGGGGCGCAAACACTGAAGCTTTCTTT. Protein: CASRASGGANTEAFF. The genes are TRBV6-1 and TRBJ1-1; 8 bases match TRBD1. V was pared by 6 bases and J by 2 bases, with 8 bases of the junction left unmatched. This CDR3 is built from 15 residues. From germline, CDR1 is MNHNS and CDR2 SASEGT.

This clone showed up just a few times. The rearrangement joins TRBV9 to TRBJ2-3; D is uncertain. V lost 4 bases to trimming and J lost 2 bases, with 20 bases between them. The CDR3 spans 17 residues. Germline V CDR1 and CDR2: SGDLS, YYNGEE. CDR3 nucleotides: TGTGCCAGCAGCCCTTCATATCCAAGAGGAAACACAGATACGCAGTATTTT. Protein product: CASSPSYPRGNTDTQYF. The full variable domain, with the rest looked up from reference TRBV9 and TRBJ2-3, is DSGVTQTPKHLITATGQRVTLRCSPRSGDLSVYWYQQSLDQGLQFLIQYYNGEERAKGNILERFSAQQFPDLHSELNLSSLELGDSALYFCASSPSYPRGNTDTQYFGPGTRLTVL.